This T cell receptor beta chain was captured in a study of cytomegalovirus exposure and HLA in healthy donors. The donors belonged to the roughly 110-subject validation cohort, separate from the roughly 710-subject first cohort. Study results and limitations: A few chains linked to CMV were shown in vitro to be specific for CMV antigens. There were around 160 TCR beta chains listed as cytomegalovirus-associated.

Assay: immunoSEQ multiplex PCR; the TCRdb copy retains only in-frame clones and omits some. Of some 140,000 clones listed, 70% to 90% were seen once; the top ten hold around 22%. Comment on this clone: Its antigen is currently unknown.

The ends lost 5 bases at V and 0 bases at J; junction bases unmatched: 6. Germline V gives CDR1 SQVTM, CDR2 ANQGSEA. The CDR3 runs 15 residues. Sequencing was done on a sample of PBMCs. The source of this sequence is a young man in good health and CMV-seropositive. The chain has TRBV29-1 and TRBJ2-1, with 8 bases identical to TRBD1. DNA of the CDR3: TGCAGCGTTATCGCAGGGGGCAGCTCCTACAATGAGCAGTTCTTC. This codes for CSVIAGGSSYNEQFF.